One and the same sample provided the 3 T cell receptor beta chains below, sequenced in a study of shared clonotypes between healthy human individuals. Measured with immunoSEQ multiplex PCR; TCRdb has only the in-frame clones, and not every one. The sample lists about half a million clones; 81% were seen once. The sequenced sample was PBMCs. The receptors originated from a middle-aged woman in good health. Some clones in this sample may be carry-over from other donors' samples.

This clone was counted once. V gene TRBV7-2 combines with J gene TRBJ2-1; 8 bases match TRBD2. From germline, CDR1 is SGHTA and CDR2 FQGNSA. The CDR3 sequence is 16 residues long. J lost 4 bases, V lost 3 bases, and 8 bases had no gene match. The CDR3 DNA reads TGTGCCAGCAGCTTCGTTTCAAGCGGGAGTTACAATGAGCAGTTCTTC. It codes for CASSFVSSGSYNEQFF.

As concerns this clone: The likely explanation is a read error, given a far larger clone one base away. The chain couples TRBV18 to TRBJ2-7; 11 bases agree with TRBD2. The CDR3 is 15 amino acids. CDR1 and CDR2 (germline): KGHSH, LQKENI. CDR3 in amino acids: CASSQTSGSIDERYF. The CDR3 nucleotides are TGTGCCAGCTCACAAACTAGCGGGAGCATCGACGAGCGGTACTTC.

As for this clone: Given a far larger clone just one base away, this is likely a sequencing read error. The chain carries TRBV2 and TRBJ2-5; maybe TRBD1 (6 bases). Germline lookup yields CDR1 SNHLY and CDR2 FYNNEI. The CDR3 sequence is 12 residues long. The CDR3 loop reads CTSSGTGETQYF. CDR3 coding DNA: TGTACCAGCAGCGGAACAGGGGAGACCCAGTACTTC. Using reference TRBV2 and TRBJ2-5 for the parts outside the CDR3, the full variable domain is EPEVTQTPSHQVTQMGQEVILRCVPISNHLYFYWYRQILGQKVEFLVSFYNNEISEKSEIFDDQFSVERPDGSNFTLKIRSTKLEDSAMYFCTSSGTGETQYFGPGTRLLVL.